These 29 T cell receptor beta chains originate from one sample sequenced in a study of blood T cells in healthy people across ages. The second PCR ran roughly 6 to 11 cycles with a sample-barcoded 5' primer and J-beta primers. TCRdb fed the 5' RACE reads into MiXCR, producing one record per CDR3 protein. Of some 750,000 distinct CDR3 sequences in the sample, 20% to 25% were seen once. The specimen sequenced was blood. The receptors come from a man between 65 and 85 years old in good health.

CDR3 in amino acids: CASSLGLAEDTQYF. The DNA for the CDR3 is TGCGCCAGCAGCTTAGGACTAGCGGAAGATACGCAGTATTTT. V gene TRBV5-1 combines with J gene TRBJ2-3, with 10 bases matching TRBD2. After removal of 2 bases from V and 5 bases from J, the junction contained 2 bases not matched to a gene. Germline CDR1 SGHRS, CDR2 YFSETQ. This CDR3 is built from 14 residues.

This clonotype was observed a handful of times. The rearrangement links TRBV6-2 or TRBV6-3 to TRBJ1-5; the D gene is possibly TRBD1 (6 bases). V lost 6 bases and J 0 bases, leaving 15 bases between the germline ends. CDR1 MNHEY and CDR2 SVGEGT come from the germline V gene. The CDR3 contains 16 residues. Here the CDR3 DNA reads TGTGCCAGCAGCTCTGGACAGATTGGTAGCAATCAGCCCCAGCATTTT. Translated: CASSSGQIGSNQPQHF.

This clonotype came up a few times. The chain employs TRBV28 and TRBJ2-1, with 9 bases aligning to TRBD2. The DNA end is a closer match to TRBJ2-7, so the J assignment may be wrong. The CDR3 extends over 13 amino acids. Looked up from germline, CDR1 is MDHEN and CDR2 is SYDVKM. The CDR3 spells CASSLPSGDEQYF. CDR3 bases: TGTGCCAGCAGTCTTCCTAGCGGGGACGAGCAGTACTTC.

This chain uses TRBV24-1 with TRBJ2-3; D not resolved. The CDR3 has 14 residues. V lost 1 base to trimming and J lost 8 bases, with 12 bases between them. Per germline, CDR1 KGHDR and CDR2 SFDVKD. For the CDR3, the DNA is TGTGCCACCAGTGATTTACTGCCCGAGCCTACGCAGTATTTT. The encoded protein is CATSDLLPEPTQYF.

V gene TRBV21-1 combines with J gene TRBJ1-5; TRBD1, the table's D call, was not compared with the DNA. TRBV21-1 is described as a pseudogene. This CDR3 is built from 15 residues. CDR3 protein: CASSKEQAARQPQHF. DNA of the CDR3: TGTGCCAGCAGCAAAGAACAGGCGGCAAGGCAGCCCCAGCATTTT.

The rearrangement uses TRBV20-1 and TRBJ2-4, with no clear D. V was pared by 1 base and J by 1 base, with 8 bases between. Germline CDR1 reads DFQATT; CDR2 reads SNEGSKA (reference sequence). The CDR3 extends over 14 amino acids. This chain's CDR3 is CSARVLGAKNIQYF. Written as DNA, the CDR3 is TGCAGTGCTAGAGTCCTAGGGGCCAAAAACATTCAGTACTTC.

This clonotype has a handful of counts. Here the CDR3 reads CASSPTPSGYNEQFF. CDR3 bases: TGTGCCAGCAGCCCAACCCCTAGCGGTTACAATGAGCAGTTCTTC. This chain links TRBV7-2 with TRBJ2-1; 7 nucleotides agree with TRBD2. Germline CDR1 is SGHTA and CDR2 is FQGNSA. After removal of 5 bases from V and 4 bases from J, the junction contained 8 bases not matched to a gene. This CDR3 region has 15 residues.

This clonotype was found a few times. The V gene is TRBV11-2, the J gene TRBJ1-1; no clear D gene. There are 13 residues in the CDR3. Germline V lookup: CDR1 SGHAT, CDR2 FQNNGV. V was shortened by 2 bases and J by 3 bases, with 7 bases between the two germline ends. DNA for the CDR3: TGTGCCAGCAGCTTATACGGGGACACTGAAGCTTTCTTT. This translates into CASSLYGDTEAFF.

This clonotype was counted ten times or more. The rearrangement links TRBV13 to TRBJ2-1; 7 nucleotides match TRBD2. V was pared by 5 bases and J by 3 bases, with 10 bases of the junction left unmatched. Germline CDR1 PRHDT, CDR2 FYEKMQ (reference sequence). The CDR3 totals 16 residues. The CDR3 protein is CASSTFSGSGYNEQFF. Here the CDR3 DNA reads TGTGCCAGCAGCACCTTTAGCGGGTCGGGCTACAATGAGCAGTTCTTC. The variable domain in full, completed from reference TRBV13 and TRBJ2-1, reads AAGVIQSPRHLIKEKRETATLKCYPIPRHDTVYWYQQGPGQDPQFLISFYEKMQSDKGSIPDRFSAQQFSDYHSELNMSSLELGDSALYFCASSTFSGSGYNEQFFGPGTRLTVL.

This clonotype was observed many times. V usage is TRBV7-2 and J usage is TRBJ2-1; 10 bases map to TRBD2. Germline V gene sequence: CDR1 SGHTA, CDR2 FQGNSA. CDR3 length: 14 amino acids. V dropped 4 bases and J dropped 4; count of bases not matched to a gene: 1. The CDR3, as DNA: TGTGCCAGCAGCTCACTAGCGGGATACAATGAGCAGTTCTTC. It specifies CASSSLAGYNEQFF.

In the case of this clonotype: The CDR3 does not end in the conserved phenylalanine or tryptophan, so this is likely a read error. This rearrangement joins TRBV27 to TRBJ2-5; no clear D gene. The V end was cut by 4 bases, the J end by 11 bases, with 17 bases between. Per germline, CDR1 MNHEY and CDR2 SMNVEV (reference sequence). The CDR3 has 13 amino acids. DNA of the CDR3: TGTGCCAGCAGTTCCCTCGGCTTAGGAAGGCAGTACGTC. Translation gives CASSSLGLGRQYV.

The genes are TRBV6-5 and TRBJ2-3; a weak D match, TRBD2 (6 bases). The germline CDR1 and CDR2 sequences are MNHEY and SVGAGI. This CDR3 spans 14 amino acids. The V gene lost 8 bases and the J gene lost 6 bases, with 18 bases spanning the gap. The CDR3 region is CASRRRGGWDTQYF. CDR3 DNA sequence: TGTGCCAGCCGCCGGCGGGGCGGTTGGGATACGCAGTATTTT.

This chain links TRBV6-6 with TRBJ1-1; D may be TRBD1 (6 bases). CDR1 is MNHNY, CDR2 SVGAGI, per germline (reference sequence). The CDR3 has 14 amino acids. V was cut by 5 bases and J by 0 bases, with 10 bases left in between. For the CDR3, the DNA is TGTGCCAGCAGTGCGGACAGCATGAACACTGAAGCTTTCTTT. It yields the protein CASSADSMNTEAFF.

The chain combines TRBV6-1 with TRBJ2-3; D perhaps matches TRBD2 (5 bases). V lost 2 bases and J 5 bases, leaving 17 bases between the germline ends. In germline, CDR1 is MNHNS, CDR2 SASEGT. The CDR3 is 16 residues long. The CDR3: CASSELGASTRDTQYF. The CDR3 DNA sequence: TGTGCCAGCAGTGAACTGGGAGCCTCGACCAGAGATACGCAGTATTTT.

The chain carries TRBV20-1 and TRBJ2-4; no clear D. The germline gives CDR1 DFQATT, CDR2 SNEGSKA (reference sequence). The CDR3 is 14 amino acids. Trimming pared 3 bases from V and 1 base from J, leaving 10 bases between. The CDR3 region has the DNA TGCAGTGCTAGCGTCCCGGTGGCCAAAAACATTCAGTACTTC. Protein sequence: CSASVPVAKNIQYF.

The CDR3 loop reads CASSSRSLSGANVLTF. The CDR3 bases are TGTGCCAGCAGCTCTAGAAGCCTCTCTGGGGCCAACGTCCTGACTTTC. The rearrangement uses TRBV7-9 and TRBJ2-6; D unresolved. Germline loops: CDR1 SEHNR, CDR2 FQNEAQ (reference sequence). V was trimmed by 4 bases and J by 0 bases, leaving 10 bases between them. The CDR3 spans 16 residues.

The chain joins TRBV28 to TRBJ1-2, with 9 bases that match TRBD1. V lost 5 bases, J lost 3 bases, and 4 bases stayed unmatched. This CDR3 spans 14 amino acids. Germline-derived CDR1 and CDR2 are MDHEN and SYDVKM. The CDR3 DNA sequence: TGTGCCAGCAGTGATACAGGGGGCGACTATGGCTACACCTTC. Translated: CASSDTGGDYGYTF.

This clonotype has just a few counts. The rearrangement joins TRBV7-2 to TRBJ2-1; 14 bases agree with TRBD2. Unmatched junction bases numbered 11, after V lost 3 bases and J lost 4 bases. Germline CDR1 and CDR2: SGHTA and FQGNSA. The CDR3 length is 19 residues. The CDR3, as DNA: TGTGCCAGCAGCTTTTGGGGCCAGGGACTAGCGGGAGTATACAATGAGCAGTTCTTC. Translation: CASSFWGQGLAGVYNEQFF.

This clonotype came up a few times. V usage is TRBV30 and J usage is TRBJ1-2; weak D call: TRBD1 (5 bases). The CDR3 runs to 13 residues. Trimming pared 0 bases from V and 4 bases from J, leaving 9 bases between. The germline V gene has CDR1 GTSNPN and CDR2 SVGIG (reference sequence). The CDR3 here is CAWSVAQGYGYTF. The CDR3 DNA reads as TGTGCCTGGAGTGTTGCCCAGGGCTATGGCTACACCTTC.

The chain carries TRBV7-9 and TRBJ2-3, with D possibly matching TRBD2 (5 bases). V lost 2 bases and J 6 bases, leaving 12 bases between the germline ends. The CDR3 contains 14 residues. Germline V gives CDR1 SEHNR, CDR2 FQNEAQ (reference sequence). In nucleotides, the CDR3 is TGTGCCAGCAGCTTACGTGAGGGCCCGGATACGCAGTATTTT. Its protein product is CASSLREGPDTQYF. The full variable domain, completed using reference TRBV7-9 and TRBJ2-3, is DTGVSQNPRHKITKRGQNVTFRCDPISEHNRLYWYRQTLGQGPEFLTYFQNEAQLEKSRLLSDRFSAERPKGSFSTLEIQRTEQGDSAMYLCASSLREGPDTQYFGPGTRLTVL.

The CDR3 coding sequence is TGTGCCAGCAGCGTAGCAGTAGTAGCGGGAGGGCCCGGGGAGCTGTTTTTT. Translation: CASSVAVVAGGPGELFF. The V and J genes are TRBV9 and TRBJ2-2, with TRBD2 identical over 11 bases. CDR3 length equals 17 residues. After removal of 0 bases from V and 6 bases from J, the junction contained 7 bases not matched to a gene. CDR1 is SGDLS and CDR2 is YYNGEE in the germline V gene. The full variable domain, in which reference TRBV9 and TRBJ2-2 provide the parts outside the CDR3, is DSGVTQTPKHLITATGQRVTLRCSPRSGDLSVYWYQQSLDQGLQFLIQYYNGEERAKGNILERFSAQQFPDLHSELNLSSLELGDSALYFCASSVAVVAGGPGELFFGEGSRLTVL.

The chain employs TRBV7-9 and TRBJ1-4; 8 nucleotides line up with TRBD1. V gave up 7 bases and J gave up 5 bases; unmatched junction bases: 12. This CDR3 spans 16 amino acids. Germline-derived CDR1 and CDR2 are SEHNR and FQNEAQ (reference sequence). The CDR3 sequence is CASTPTRTGLNEKLFF. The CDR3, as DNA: TGTGCCAGCACCCCAACACGGACAGGGTTGAATGAAAAACTGTTTTTT.

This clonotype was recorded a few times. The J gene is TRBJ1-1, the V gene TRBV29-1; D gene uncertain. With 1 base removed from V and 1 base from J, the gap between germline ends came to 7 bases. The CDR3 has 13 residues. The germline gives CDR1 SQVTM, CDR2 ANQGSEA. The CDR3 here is CSVEGAGNTEAFF. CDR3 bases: TGCAGCGTTGAAGGGGCAGGGAACACTGAAGCTTTCTTT.

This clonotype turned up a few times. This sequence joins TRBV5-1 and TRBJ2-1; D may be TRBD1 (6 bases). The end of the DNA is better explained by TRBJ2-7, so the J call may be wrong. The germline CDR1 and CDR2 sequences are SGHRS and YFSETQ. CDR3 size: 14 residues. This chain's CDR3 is CASSLNRDPYEQYF. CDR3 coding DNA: TGCGCCAGCAGCTTGAACAGGGACCCCTACGAGCAGTACTTC.

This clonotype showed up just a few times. The CDR3 region has the DNA TGTGCCAGCAGCTTTTTGGGTACCGGCCCCTATAAAAACATTCAGTACTTC. Encoded protein: CASSFLGTGPYKNIQYF. This rearrangement joins TRBV11-2 to TRBJ2-4, with D uncertain. The CDR3 length is 17 residues. Germline CDR1 reads SGHAT; CDR2 reads FQNNGV. V lost 3 bases to trimming and J lost 4 bases, with 19 bases between them.

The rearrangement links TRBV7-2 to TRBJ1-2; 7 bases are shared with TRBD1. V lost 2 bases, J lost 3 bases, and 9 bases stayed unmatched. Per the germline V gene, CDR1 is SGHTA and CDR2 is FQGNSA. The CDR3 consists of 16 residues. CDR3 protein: CASSLWSDRVDYGYTF. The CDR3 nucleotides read TGTGCCAGCAGCTTATGGTCAGACAGGGTGGACTATGGCTACACCTTC.

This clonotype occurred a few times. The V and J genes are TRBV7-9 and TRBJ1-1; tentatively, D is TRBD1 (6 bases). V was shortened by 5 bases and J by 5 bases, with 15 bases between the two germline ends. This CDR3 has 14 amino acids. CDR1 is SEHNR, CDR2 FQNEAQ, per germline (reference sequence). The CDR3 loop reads CASSRTGRETEAFF. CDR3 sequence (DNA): TGTGCCAGCAGCCGAACAGGGCGCGAAACTGAAGCTTTCTTT. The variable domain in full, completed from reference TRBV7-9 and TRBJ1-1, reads DTGVSQNPRHKITKRGQNVTFRCDPISEHNRLYWYRQTLGQGPEFLTYFQNEAQLEKSRLLSDRFSAERPKGSFSTLEIQRTEQGDSAMYLCASSRTGRETEAFFGQGTRLTVV.

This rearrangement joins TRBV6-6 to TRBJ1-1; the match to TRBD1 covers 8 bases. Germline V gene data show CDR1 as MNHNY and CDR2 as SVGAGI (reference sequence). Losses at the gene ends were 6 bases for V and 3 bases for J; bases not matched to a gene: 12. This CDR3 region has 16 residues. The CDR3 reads CASSSGQGVWDTEAFF. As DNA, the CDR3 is TGTGCCAGCAGCTCCGGACAGGGAGTTTGGGACACTGAAGCTTTCTTT.

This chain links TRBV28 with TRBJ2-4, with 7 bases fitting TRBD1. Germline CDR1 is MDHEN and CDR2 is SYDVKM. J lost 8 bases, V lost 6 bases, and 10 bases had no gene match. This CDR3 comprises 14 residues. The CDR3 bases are TGTGCCAGCAGGCAAACAGGGGTGTCGGACATTCAGTACTTC. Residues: CASRQTGVSDIQYF.